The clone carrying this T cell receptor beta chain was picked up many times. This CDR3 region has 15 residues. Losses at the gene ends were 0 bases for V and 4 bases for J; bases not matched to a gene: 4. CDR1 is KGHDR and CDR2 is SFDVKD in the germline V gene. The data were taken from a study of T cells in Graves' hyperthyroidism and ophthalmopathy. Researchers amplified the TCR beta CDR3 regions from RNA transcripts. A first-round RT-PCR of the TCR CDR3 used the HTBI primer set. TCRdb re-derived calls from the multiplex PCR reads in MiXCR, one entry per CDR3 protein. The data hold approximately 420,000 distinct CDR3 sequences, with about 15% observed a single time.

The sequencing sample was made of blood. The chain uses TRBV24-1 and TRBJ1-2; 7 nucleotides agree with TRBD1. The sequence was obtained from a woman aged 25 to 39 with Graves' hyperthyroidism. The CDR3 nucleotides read TGTGCCACCAGTGATTTGGTGGGGACAGTCTATGGCTACACCTTC. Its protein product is CATSDLVGTVYGYTF.